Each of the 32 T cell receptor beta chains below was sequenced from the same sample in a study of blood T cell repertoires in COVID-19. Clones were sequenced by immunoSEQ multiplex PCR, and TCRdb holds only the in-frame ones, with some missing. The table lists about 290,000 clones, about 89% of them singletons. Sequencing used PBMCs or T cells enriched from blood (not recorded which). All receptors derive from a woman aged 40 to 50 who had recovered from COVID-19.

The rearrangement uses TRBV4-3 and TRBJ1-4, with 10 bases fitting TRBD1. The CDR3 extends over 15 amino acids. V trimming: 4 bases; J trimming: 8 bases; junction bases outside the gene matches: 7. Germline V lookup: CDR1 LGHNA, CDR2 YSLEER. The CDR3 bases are TGCGCCAGCAGCCGCACGGGACAGGGGATGGAAAAACTGTTTTTT. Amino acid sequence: CASSRTGQGMEKLFF.

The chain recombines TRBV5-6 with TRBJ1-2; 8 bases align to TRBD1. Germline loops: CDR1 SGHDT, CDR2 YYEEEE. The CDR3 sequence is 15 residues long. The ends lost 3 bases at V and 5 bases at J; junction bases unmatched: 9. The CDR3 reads CASSSETGARYGYTF. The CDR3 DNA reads TGTGCCAGCAGCTCAGAGACAGGGGCAAGGTATGGCTACACCTTC.

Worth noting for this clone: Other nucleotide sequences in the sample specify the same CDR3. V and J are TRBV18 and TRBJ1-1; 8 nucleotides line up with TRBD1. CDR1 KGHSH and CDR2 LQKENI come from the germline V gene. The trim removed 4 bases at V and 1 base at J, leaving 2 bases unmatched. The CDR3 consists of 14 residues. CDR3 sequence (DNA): TGTGCCAGCTCACTCGGACAGGGGAACACTGAAGCTTTCTTT. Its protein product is CASSLGQGNTEAFF.

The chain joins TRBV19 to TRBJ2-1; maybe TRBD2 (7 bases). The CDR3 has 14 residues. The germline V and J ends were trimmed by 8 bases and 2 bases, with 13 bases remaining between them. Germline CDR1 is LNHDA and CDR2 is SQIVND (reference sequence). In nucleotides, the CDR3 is TGTGCCAGTTGCCGAGGGGGGGCCTACAATGAGCAGTTCTTC. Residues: CASCRGGAYNEQFF.

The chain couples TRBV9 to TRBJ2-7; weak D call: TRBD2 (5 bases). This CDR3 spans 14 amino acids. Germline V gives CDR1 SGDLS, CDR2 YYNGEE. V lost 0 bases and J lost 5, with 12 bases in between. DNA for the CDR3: TGTGCCAGCAGCGTAGGGGGTCCCGGGGACGAGCAGTACTTC. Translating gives CASSVGGPGDEQYF.

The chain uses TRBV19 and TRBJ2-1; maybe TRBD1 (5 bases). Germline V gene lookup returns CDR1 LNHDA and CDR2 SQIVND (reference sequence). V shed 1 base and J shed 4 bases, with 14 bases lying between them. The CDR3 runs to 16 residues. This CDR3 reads CASSIGGRVAYNEQFF. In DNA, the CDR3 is TGTGCCAGTAGTATAGGGGGCAGGGTCGCATACAATGAGCAGTTCTTC.

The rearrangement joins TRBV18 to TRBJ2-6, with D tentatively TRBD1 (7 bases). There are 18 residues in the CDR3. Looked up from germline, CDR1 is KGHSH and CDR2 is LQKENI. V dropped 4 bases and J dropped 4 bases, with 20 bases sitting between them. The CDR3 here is CASSRGTAGPAGANVLTF. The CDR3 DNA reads TGTGCCAGCTCACGTGGGACAGCGGGTCCCGCCGGGGCCAACGTCCTGACTTTC.

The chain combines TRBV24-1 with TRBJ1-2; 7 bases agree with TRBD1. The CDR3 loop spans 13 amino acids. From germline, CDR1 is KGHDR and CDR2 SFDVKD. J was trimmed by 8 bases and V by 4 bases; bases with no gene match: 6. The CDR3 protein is CATSDSAGGGYTF. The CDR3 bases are TGTGCCACCAGTGACTCTGCAGGGGGGGGCTACACCTTC.

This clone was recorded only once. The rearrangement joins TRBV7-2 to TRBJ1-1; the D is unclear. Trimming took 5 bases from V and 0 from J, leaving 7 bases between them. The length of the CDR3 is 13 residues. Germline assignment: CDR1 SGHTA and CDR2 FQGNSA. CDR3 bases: TGTGCCAGCAGCCCCCACTTGAACACTGAAGCTTTCTTT. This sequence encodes CASSPHLNTEAFF.

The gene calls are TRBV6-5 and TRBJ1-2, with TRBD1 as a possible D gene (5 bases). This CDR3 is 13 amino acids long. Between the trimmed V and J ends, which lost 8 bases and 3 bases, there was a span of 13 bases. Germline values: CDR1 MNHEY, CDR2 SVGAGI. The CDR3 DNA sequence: TGTGCCAGCGACTTAACAGGTGACTATGGCTACACCTTC. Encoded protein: CASDLTGDYGYTF.

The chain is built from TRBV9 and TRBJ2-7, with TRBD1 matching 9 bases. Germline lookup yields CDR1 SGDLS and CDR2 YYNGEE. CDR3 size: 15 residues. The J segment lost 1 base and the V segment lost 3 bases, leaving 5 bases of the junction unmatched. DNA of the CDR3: TGTGCCAGCAGCGCGGGGACAGGGTATTCCTACGAGCAGTACTTC. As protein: CASSAGTGYSYEQYF.

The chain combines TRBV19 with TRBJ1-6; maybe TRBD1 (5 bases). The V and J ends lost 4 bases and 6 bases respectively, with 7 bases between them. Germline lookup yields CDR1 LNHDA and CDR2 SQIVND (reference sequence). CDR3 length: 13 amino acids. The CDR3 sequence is CASSRQFNSPLHF. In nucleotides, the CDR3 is TGTGCCAGTAGTAGACAGTTTAATTCACCCCTCCACTTT.

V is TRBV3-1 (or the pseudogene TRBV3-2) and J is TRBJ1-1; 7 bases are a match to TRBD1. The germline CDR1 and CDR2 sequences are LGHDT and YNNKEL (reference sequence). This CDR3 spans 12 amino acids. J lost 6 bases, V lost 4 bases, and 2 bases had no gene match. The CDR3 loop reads CASSRTGSEAFF. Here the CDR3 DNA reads TGTGCCAGCAGCCGGACAGGTTCTGAAGCTTTCTTT.

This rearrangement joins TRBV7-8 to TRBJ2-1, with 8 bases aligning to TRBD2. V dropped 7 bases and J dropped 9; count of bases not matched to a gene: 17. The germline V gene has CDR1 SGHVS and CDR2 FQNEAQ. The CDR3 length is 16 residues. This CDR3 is CASNYGGRREVSEQFF. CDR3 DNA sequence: TGTGCCAGCAACTATGGGGGGAGGCGGGAGGTCTCTGAGCAGTTCTTC.

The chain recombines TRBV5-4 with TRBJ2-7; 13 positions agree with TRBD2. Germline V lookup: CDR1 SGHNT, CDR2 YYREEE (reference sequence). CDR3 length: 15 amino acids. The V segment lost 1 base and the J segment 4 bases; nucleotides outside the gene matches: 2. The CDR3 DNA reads TGTGCCAGCAGCTTGAAACTAGCGGGGGGGTACGAGCAGTACTTC. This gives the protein CASSLKLAGGYEQYF.

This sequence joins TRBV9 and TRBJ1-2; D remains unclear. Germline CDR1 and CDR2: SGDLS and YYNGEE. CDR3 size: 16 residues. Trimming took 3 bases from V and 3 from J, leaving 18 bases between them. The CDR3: CASSDFSGRRDYGYTF. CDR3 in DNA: TGTGCCAGCAGCGACTTCTCCGGCCGGAGGGACTATGGCTACACCTTC.

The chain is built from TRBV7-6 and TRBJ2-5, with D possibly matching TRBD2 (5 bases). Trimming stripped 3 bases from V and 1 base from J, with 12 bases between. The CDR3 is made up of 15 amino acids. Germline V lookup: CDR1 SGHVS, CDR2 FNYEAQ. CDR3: CASSLRGHRQETQYF. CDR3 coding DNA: TGTGCCAGCAGCTTGCGAGGGCACCGCCAAGAGACCCAGTACTTC.

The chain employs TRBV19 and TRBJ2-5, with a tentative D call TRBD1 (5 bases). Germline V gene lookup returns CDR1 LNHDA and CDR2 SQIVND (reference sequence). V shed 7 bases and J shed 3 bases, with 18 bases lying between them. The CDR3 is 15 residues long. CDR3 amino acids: CASTLRWGSEETQYF. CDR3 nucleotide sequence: TGTGCCAGTACCCTAAGGTGGGGCTCGGAAGAGACCCAGTACTTC.

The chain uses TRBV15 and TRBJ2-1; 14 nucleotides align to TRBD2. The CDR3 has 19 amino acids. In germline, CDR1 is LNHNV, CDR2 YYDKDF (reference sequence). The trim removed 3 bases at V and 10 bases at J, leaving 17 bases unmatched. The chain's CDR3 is CATSRVRLAGGRISAEQFF. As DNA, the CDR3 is TGTGCCACCAGCAGGGTGAGACTAGCGGGGGGGCGGATATCGGCCGAGCAGTTCTTC.

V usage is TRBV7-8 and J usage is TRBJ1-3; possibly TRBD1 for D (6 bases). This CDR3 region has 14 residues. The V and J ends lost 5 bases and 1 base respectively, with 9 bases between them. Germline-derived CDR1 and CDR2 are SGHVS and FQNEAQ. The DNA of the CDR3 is TGTGCCAGCAGCGTGGGGGCGTCTGGAAACACCATATATTTT. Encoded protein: CASSVGASGNTIYF.

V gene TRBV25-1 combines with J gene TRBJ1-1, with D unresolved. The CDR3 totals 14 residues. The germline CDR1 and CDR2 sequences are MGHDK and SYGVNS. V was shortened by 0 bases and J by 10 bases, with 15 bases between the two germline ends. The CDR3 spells CASSEYYPGLRAFF. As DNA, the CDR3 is TGTGCCAGCAGTGAATATTATCCGGGTTTAAGAGCTTTCTTT.

The CDR3 sequence: CASSVTSGKETEQYF. For the CDR3, the DNA is TGTGCCAGTAGTGTGACTAGCGGGAAGGAAACCGAGCAGTACTTC. V is TRBV19 and J is TRBJ2-7, with TRBD2 matching 11 bases. The length of the CDR3 is 15 residues. V trimming: 5 bases; J trimming: 6 bases; junction bases outside the gene matches: 9. Germline lookup yields CDR1 LNHDA and CDR2 SQIVND (reference sequence). Complete variable domain (other parts from reference TRBV19 and TRBJ2-7): DGGITQSPKYLFRKEGQNVTLSCEQNLNHDAMYWYRQDPGQGLRLIYYSQIVNDFQKGDIAEGYSVSREKKESFPLTVTSAQKNPTAFYLCASSVTSGKETEQYFGPGTRLTVT.

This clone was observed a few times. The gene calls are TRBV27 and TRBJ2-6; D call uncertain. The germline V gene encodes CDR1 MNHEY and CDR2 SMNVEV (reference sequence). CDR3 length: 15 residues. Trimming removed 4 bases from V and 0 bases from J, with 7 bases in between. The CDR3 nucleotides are TGTGCCAGCAGTTCCACATTCTCTGGGGCCAACGTCCTGACTTTC. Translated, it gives CASSSTFSGANVLTF.

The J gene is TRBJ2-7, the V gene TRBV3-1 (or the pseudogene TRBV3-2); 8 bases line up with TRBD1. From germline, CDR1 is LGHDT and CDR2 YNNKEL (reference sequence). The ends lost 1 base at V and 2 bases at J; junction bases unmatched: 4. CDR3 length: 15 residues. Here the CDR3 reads CASSQAKGQAYEQYF. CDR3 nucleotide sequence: TGTGCCAGCAGCCAAGCGAAGGGACAGGCCTACGAGCAGTACTTC.

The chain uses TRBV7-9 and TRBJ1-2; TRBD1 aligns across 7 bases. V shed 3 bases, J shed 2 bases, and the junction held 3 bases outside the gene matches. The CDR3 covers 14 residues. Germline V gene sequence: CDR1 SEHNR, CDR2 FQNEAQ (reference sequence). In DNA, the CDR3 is TGTGCCAGCAGCTTGGGACAGTTGAACTATGGCTACACCTTC. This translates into CASSLGQLNYGYTF.

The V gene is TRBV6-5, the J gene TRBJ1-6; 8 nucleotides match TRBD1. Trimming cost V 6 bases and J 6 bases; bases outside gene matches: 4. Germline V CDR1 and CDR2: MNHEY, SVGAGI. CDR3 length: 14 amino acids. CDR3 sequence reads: CASSHRGGNSPLHF. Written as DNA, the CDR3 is TGTGCCAGCAGCCACAGGGGGGGTAATTCACCCCTCCACTTT.

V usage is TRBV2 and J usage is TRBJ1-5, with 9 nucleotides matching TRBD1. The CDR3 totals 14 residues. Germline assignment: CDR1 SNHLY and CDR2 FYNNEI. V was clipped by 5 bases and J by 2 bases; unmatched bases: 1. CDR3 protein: CASSRDRGNQPQHF. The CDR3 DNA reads TGTGCCAGCAGTAGGGACAGGGGCAATCAGCCCCAGCATTTT.

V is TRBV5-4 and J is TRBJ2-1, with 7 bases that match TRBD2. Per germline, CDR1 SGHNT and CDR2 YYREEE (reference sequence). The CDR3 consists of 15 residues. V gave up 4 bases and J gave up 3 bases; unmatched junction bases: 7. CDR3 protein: CASSKSPGGYNEQFF. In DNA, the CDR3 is TGTGCCAGCAGCAAATCCCCGGGAGGCTACAATGAGCAGTTCTTC.

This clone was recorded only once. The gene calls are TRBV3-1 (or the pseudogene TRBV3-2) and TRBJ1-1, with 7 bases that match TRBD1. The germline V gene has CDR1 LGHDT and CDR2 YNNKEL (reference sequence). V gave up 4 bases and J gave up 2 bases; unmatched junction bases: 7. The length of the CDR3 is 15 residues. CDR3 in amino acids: CASSPRDRLNTEAFF. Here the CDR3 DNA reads TGTGCCAGCAGCCCTCGGGACAGACTAAACACTGAAGCTTTCTTT.

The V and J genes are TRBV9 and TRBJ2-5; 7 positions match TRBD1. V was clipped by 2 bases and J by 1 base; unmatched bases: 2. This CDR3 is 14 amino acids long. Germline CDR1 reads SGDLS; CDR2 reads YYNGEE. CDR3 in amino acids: CASSVDRAQETQYF. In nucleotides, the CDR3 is TGTGCCAGCAGCGTCGACAGGGCCCAAGAGACCCAGTACTTC.

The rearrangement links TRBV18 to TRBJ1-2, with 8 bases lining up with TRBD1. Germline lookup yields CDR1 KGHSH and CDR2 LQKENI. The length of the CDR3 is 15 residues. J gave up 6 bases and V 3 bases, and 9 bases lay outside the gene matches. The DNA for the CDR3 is TGTGCCAGCTCACCCCTCGGACAGGGAGGAGATGGCTACACCTTC. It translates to CASSPLGQGGDGYTF.

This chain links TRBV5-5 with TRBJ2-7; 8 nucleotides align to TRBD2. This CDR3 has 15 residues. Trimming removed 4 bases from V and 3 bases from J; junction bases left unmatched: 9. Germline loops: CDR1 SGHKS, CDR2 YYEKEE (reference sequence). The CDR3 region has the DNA TGTGCCAGCAGCACTTACGCGGGGGGCTACTACGAGCAGTACTTC. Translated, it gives CASSTYAGGYYEQYF.